This record concerns one TCR beta chain sequence. Only in-frame clones appear in the TCRdb table, and some are missing; sequencing was by immunoSEQ multiplex PCR. The sample consists of around 170,000 clones, approximately 90% of them appearing once. The sample originates from a study of control samples from healthy donors and cancer patients. This CDR3 contains 15 residues. Unmatched junction bases numbered 5, after V lost 5 bases and J lost 2 bases. Per the germline V gene, CDR1 is SEHNR and CDR2 is FQNEAQ (reference sequence). This TCR was sampled from a woman aged 30 to 39 in good health. Sequencing was done on a sample of blood. J is TRBJ1-2 and V is TRBV7-9, with 10 bases lining up with TRBD1. The CDR3 sequence: CASSARQGANYGYTF. The DNA for the CDR3 is TGTGCCAGCAGCGCACGACAGGGGGCGAACTATGGCTACACCTTC.